The rows below give T cell receptor beta chains drawn from one sample of a study of beta chain features in type 1 diabetes. The data were produced by immunoSEQ multiplex PCR, yet TCRdb's version contains in-frame clones alone and is incomplete. There are approximately 340,000 clones in the sample; over 12% occur only once, and roughly 0.019% lies in the top ten. Sequenced input: naive CD4+ T cells from blood. The receptor set was obtained from a woman between 18 and 29 years old in good health. Each CDR3 is given with its conserved first and last residue. A D gene is named only where the DNA matches it firmly. Size values are once, few and many counts, or a class for expanded clones, and some rows have none.

TRBV6-5	TRBJ1-1	TRBD1	few	CASGPDRPIF	TGTGCCAGCGGCCCGGACAGGCCGATCTTT
TRBV7-9	TRBJ2-5	NA	NA	CASSFTRQETQYF	TGTGCCAGCAGCTTCACGCGTCAAGAGACCCAGTACTTC
TRBV28	TRBJ2-5	TRBD2	few	CASSWGGTETQYF	TGTGCCAGCAGTTGGGGGGGGACGGAGACCCAGTACTTC
TRBV27	TRBJ1-2	NA	NA	CASSRLDRGGYTF	TGTGCCAGCAGTAGACTCGATAGGGGAGGCTACACCTTC
TRBV7-9	TRBJ1-2	TRBD1	NA	CASSLAGGAYGYTF	TGTGCCAGCAGCTTGGCAGGGGGTGCGTATGGCTACACCTTC
TRBV7-9	TRBJ2-1	TRBD2	NA	CASSPPSGSIVNEQFF	TGTGCCAGCAGCCCCCCTAGCGGGAGCATAGTCAATGAGCAGTTCTTC
TRBV30	TRBJ2-6	NA	NA	CAWSVGGSGANVLTF	TGTGCCTGGAGTGTCGGGGGTTCTGGGGCCAACGTCCTGACTTTC
TRBV30	TRBJ2-1	TRBD1	few	CAWVDRAGWWQFF	TGTGCCTGGGTGGACAGGGCCGGGTGGTGGCAGTTCTTC
TRBV30	TRBJ1-1	NA	NA	CAWSVPRANTEAFF	TGTGCCTGGAGTGTACCGAGGGCCAACACTGAAGCTTTCTTT
TRBV29-1	TRBJ2-2	TRBD2	NA	CSAVGGRYTGELFF	TGCAGCGCCGTCGGCGGGAGGTACACCGGGGAGCTGTTTTTT
TRBV6-6	TRBJ2-5	NA	NA	CASEQGQETQYF	TGTGCCAGCGAACAGGGACAAGAGACCCAGTACTTC
TRBV9	TRBJ2-3	TRBD1	few	CASSVGTGHADTQYF	TGTGCCAGCAGCGTAGGGACAGGGCATGCAGATACGCAGTATTTT
TRBV2	TRBJ2-3	NA	NA	CASRAPTGATDTQYF	TGTGCCAGCAGGGCTCCGACAGGAGCCACAGATACGCAGTATTTT
TRBV11-2	TRBJ2-1	NA	few	CASGDNGGEQFF	TGTGCCAGCGGCGACAACGGGGGTGAGCAGTTCTTC
TRBV25-1	TRBJ1-2	NA	NA	CASSDPTGIYGYTF	TGTGCCAGCAGTGATCCAACAGGGATCTATGGCTACACCTTC
TRBV4-1	TRBJ1-4	TRBD1	NA	CASSQVKQGVEKLFF	TGCGCCAGCAGCCAAGTCAAACAGGGGGTTGAAAAACTGTTTTTT
TRBV9	TRBJ2-1	TRBD1	NA	CASSERDRADNEQFF	TGTGCCAGCAGTGAACGGGACAGGGCCGACAATGAGCAGTTCTTC